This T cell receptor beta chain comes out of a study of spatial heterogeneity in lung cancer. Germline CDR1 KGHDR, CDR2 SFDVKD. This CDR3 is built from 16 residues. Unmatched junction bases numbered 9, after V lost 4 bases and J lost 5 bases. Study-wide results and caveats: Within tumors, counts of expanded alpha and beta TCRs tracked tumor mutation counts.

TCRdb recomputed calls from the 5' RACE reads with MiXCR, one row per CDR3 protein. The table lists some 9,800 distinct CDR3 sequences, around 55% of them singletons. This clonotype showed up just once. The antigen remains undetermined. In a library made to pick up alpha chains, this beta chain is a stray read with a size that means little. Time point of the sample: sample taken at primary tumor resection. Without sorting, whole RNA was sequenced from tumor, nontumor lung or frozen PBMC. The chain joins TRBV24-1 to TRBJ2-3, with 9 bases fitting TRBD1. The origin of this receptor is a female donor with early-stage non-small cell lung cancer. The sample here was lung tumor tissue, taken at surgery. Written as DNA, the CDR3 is TGTGCCACCAGTGAACCGACAGGGGGTCCTGAAGATACGCAGTATTTT. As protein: CATSEPTGGPEDTQYF.